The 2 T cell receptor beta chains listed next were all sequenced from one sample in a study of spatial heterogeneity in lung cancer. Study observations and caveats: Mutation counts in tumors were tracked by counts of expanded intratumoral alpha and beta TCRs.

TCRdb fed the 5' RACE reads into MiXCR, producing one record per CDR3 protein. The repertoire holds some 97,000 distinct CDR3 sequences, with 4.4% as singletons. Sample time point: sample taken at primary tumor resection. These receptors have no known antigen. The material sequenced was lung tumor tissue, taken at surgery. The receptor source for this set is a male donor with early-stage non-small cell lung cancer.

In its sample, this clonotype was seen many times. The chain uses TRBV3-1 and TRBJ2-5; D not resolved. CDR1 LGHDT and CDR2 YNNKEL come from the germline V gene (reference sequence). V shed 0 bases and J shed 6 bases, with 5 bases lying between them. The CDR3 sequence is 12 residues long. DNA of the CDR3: TGTGCCAGCAGCCAAGAGGGAAAGACCCAGTACTTC. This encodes CASSQEGKTQYF.

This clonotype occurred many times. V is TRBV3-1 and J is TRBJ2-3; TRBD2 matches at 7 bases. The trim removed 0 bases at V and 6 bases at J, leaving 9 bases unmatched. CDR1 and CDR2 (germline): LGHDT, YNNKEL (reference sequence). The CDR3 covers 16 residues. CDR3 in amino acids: CASSQDAGEDRDTQYF. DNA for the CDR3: TGTGCCAGCAGCCAAGACGCGGGGGAGGATCGCGATACGCAGTATTTT.